These 10 T cell receptor beta chains originate from one sample sequenced in a study of blood T cell repertoires in COVID-19. The repertoire was sequenced with immunoSEQ multiplex PCR; TCRdb's copy has only in-frame clones and lacks some. The sample yields about 160,000 clones, over 75% seen once. The sequencing input was peripheral blood. The receptors shown here come from a human donor in a cohort sampled during active COVID-19.

The V and J genes are TRBV19 and TRBJ2-1; the match to TRBD1 covers 10 bases. Germline V gene data show CDR1 as LNHDA and CDR2 as SQIVND (reference sequence). This CDR3 has 15 amino acids. The junction had 9 bases not matched to a gene; V was cut back by 7 bases and J by 6 bases. CDR3 DNA: TGTGCCAGTACCCCAATCGGGACAGGGGCCAATGAGCAGTTCTTC. Translating gives CASTPIGTGANEQFF. The variable domain in full, with the rest retrieved from reference TRBV19 and TRBJ2-1, is DGGITQSPKYLFRKEGQNVTLSCEQNLNHDAMYWYRQDPGQGLRLIYYSQIVNDFQKGDIAEGYSVSREKKESFPLTVTSAQKNPTAFYLCASTPIGTGANEQFFGPGTRLTVL.

The J gene is TRBJ2-7, the V gene TRBV7-9, with D unresolved. The germline V gene has CDR1 SEHNR and CDR2 FQNEAQ (reference sequence). The CDR3 is made up of 12 amino acids. Trimming pared 5 bases from V and 3 bases from J, leaving 8 bases between. The CDR3 DNA reads as TGTGCCAGCAGCGGAGCGAGCTACGAGCAGTACTTC. As protein: CASSGASYEQYF.

The chain has TRBV7-2 and TRBJ1-2, with TRBD1 matching 7 bases. Germline CDR1 SGHTA, CDR2 FQGNSA. The CDR3 runs 14 residues. The V segment lost 4 bases and the J segment 8 bases; nucleotides outside the gene matches: 10. This CDR3 reads CASSSSGTAWGYTF. CDR3 sequence (DNA): TGTGCCAGCAGCTCATCCGGGACAGCTTGGGGCTACACCTTC.

The V call is TRBV7-2, the J call TRBJ2-7; 12 bases agree with TRBD1. After removal of 4 bases from V and 7 bases from J, the junction contained 8 bases not matched to a gene. The CDR3 has 15 residues. Germline-derived CDR1 and CDR2 are SGHTA and FQGNSA. The CDR3 bases are TGTGCCAGCAGCTCTCCGGGACAGGGGGCGCGGGAGCAGTACTTC. This sequence encodes CASSSPGQGAREQYF.

The chain recombines TRBV12-3 or TRBV12-4 with TRBJ2-7, with D possibly being TRBD1 (5 bases). This CDR3 is 13 amino acids long. V lost 6 bases to trimming and J lost 3 bases, with 12 bases between them. CDR3 in amino acids: CASSLGQYYEQYF. Here the CDR3 DNA reads TGTGCCAGCAGCCTGGGGCAGTACTACGAGCAGTACTTC.

The chain couples TRBV24-1 to TRBJ2-3, with D uncertain. V was pared by 1 base and J by 5 bases, with 15 bases between. CDR1 and CDR2 from the germline V gene are KGHDR and SFDVKD. CDR3 size: 16 residues. CDR3 loop: CATSDFRDSGGDTQYF. CDR3 DNA: TGTGCCACCAGTGATTTTCGAGACTCTGGCGGAGATACGCAGTATTTT.

The rearrangement links TRBV19 to TRBJ2-4; the match to TRBD1 covers 9 bases. The length of the CDR3 is 16 residues. Per the germline V gene, CDR1 is LNHDA and CDR2 is SQIVND (reference sequence). V was pared by 9 bases and J by 2 bases, with 11 bases of the junction left unmatched. CDR3 DNA sequence: TGTGCCAGCCCGCCCCGACAGGGGGAATCCAAAAACATTCAGTACTTC. Translation gives CASPPRQGESKNIQYF.

The V call is TRBV2, the J call TRBJ1-2; the D gene is possibly TRBD1 (6 bases). Germline V gives CDR1 SNHLY, CDR2 FYNNEI. This CDR3 is 15 amino acids long. Trimming removed 5 bases from V and 5 bases from J, with 18 bases in between. In DNA, the CDR3 is TGTGCCAGCAGTCCGGGCGGGGGGCCCACTTATGGCTACACCTTC. Its translation: CASSPGGGPTYGYTF.

The chain employs TRBV19 and TRBJ1-1; D unresolved. Germline loops: CDR1 LNHDA, CDR2 SQIVND (reference sequence). V was trimmed by 2 bases and J by 3 bases, leaving 16 bases between them. The CDR3 covers 16 residues. The DNA for the CDR3 is TGTGCCAGTAGTATACGGCCCCAGGATCTGTACACTGAAGCTTTCTTT. It specifies CASSIRPQDLYTEAFF.

The chain couples TRBV19 to TRBJ1-2, with D unresolved. The germline V gene encodes CDR1 LNHDA and CDR2 SQIVND (reference sequence). The CDR3 has 14 residues. V gave up 5 bases and J gave up 6 bases, with 16 bases separating them. The CDR3 region is CASSPERASDGYTF. The CDR3 nucleotides are TGTGCCAGTAGTCCCGAGAGGGCTTCGGATGGCTACACCTTC.